These 26 T cell receptor delta chains were all obtained from the same sample, sequenced in a study of gamma-delta chains in newborns, infants, children. TCRdb redid the clone calls on the reads with CATT. The table lists about 9,200 delta-chain clones, around 21% of them singletons. The sequencing input was blood. The receptors derive from a child who was a newborn, infant or young child, either healthy, febrile or measles-vaccinated (not recorded which).

The V gene is TRDV2, the J gene TRDJ3; D perhaps matches TRDD3 (6 bases). In germline, CDR1 is GEAIGNYY, CDR2 EKD. Trimming removed 3 bases from V and 0 bases from J, with 11 bases in between. This CDR3 contains 17 residues. The CDR3 here is CACDATGSSWDTRQMFF. Written as DNA, the CDR3 is TGTGCCTGTGACGCTACTGGGAGCTCCTGGGACACCCGACAGATGTTTTTC.

In regard to this clone: This may stem from a read error, because a much larger clone lies one nucleotide away. The gene calls are TRDV2 and TRDJ1, with TRDD3 matching over 12 bases. This CDR3 spans 20 amino acids. Germline CDR1 and CDR2: GEAIGNYY and EKD. The CDR3 reads CACDRLGDTTQIPYTYKLIF. The CDR3 DNA follows: TGTGCCTGTGACAGACTGGGGGATACTACGCAAATCCCATACACCTATAAACTCATCTTT.

On this clone itself: It may be a read error: a sequence one base away is much more abundant. The CDR3 nucleotides read TGTGCCTGTGACGCCGTCCTGACTGGGGTCCTTGGGACCGATAAACTCATCTTT. Protein sequence: CACDAVLTGVLGTDKLIF. The chain uses TRDV2 and TRDJ1, with 7 bases identical to TRDD3. Germline CDR1 is GEAIGNYY and CDR2 is EKD. V was pared by 3 bases and J by 2 bases, with 17 bases of the junction left unmatched. The CDR3 is 18 amino acids.

With regard to this clone: A much larger clone lies a single base off, so this may be a read error. At the DNA level, this CDR3 is encoded by other sequences in the same sample as well. CDR3 protein: CACDLLGDYTDKLIF. DNA for the CDR3: TGCGCCTGTGACCTGTTGGGGGATTACACCGATAAACTCATCTTT. This chain connects TRDV2 to TRDJ1, with 8 bases that match TRDD3. Per the germline V gene, CDR1 is GEAIGNYY and CDR2 is EKD. The CDR3 loop spans 15 amino acids.

This clone was seen a few times. The junction does not match germline at one end; this may be a read error. Other DNA variants within this sample encode the same CDR3. The chain employs TRDV2 and TRDJ1; the match to TRDD3 covers 8 bases. The CDR3 runs to 16 residues. Per the germline V gene, CDR1 is GEAIGNYY and CDR2 is EKD. The CDR3 nucleotides are TGTGCCTGCGACAGACTGGGGGCCAGTGGGGCCGATAAACTCATCTTT. This translates into CACDRLGASGADKLIF.

Concerning this clone itself: The germline gene is not matched at one end of the junction; a read error may be the cause. The chain joins TRDV2 to TRDJ1, with 8 nucleotides matching TRDD3. The germline V gene has CDR1 GEAIGNYY and CDR2 EKD. CDR3 length equals 19 residues. In nucleotides, the CDR3 is TGTGCCTTTGACTCGAGGGGAAGGGGGGATAGGGGAAACACCGATAAACTCATCTTT. Translated: CAFDSRGRGDRGNTDKLIF.

The chain joins TRDV1 to TRDJ1; 9 bases line up with TRDD3. CDR1 is TSWWSYY and CDR2 is QGS in the germline V gene. This CDR3 contains 21 residues. V dropped 11 bases and J dropped 12; count of bases not matched to a gene: 40. The CDR3 coding sequence is TGTGCTATAGTTGTCACTCCTTCAAACTGGGGGACCTCCATTGAAACCGATAACATCATCTTT. Protein: CAIVVTPSNWGTSIETDNIIF.

This clone was recorded a few times. The chain carries TRDV2 and TRDJ1, with no clear D. Trimming pared 3 bases from V and 5 bases from J, leaving 9 bases between. CDR3 length equals 12 residues. CDR1 is GEAIGNYY, CDR2 EKD, per germline. The CDR3 bases are TGTGCCTGTGACGGTCGTACTGATAAACTCATCTTT. This encodes CACDGRTDKLIF.

The chain links TRDV2 to TRDJ3; TRDD3 agrees at 13 bases. The V segment lost 0 bases and the J segment 0 bases; nucleotides outside the gene matches: 4. Germline lookup yields CDR1 GEAIGNYY and CDR2 EKD. CDR3 size: 20 residues. CDR3 in amino acids: CACDTVLGDTSSWDTRQMFF. The CDR3 nucleotides are TGTGCCTGTGACACCGTACTGGGGGATACGAGCTCCTGGGACACCCGACAGATGTTTTTC.

By sample share, this clone is medium-sized (0.01 to 0.1%). The rearrangement joins TRDV2 to TRDJ1, with D tentatively TRDD3 (6 bases). CDR3 length: 16 amino acids. Trimming removed 0 bases from V and 4 bases from J, with 17 bases in between. CDR1 and CDR2 (germline): GEAIGNYY, EKD. Written as DNA, the CDR3 is TGTGCCTGTGACACCATTGGGGATCCGCAGGGCGATAAACTCATCTTT. Protein product: CACDTIGDPQGDKLIF.

Note on this clone: Relative to the germline gene, one junction end is altered; a read error may explain this. The gene calls are TRDV2 and TRDJ3, with 12 positions matching TRDD3. Germline V gene lookup returns CDR1 GEAIGNYY and CDR2 EKD. The CDR3 has 18 residues. The CDR3 DNA reads TGTGCCTGTGACAACGTACTGGGGGATACTTGGGACACCCGACAGACGTTTTTC. This translates into CACDNVLGDTWDTRQTFF.

This clone showed up just a few times. This rearrangement joins TRDV2 to TRDJ1; 8 bases are a match to TRDD3. V lost 3 bases and J lost 0; bases outside the gene matches: 5. The germline V gene has CDR1 GEAIGNYY and CDR2 EKD. The CDR3 sequence is 15 residues long. The CDR3 DNA reads TGTGCCTGTGACGGACTGGGGGTTTACACCGATAAACTCATCTTT. Its protein product is CACDGLGVYTDKLIF.

By share, this clone counts as medium-sized. The chain links TRDV2 to TRDJ1; 7 bases are a match to TRDD3. This CDR3 is 17 amino acids long. Looked up from germline, CDR1 is GEAIGNYY and CDR2 is EKD. V gave up 3 bases and J gave up 0 bases; unmatched junction bases: 12. The CDR3 region is CACDRLGMGTYTDKLIF. The CDR3 DNA reads TGTGCCTGTGACCGACTGGGGATGGGGACGTACACCGATAAACTCATCTTT.

This clone is medium-sized (0.01 to 0.1%) in the sample. The chain has TRDV2 and TRDJ1, with a weak D call TRDD3 (5 bases). V dropped 3 bases and J dropped 1 base, with 23 bases sitting between them. There are 18 residues in the CDR3. Germline CDR1 and CDR2: GEAIGNYY and EKD. The CDR3 DNA follows: TGTGCCTGTGACTCGATGTGGGATCAACGGGGGGGCACCGATAAACTCATCTTT. Translating it yields CACDSMWDQRGGTDKLIF.

The genes are TRDV2 and TRDJ3, with TRDD3 identical over 12 bases. V dropped 1 base and J dropped 0; count of bases not matched to a gene: 9. The CDR3 is 21 residues long. CDR1 and CDR2 from the germline V gene are GEAIGNYY and EKD. CDR3 loop: CACDTLGDTGESSWDTRQMFF. The CDR3 coding sequence is TGTGCCTGTGACACTCTGGGGGATACGGGGGAGAGCTCCTGGGACACCCGACAGATGTTTTTC.

This clone was seen more than once but under ten times. The rearrangement uses TRDV2 and TRDJ1; 10 nucleotides agree with TRDD3. This CDR3 is 15 amino acids long. Germline V lookup: CDR1 GEAIGNYY, CDR2 EKD. The V gene end was trimmed by 1 base and the J gene end by 7 bases; junction bases not matched to a gene: 8. The CDR3 here is CACDTVGDTPSKLIF. The CDR3, as DNA: TGTGCCTGTGACACGGTGGGGGATACCCCCAGTAAACTCATCTTT.

The genes are TRDV2 and TRDJ1; 7 bases agree with TRDD3. Germline V gives CDR1 GEAIGNYY, CDR2 EKD. The CDR3 spans 18 residues. With V trimmed by 3 bases and J by 0 bases, 15 bases remained unmatched. In DNA form, the CDR3 reads TGTGCCTGTGACTCCGGCATAATGGGGATAAAGTACACCGATAAACTCATCTTT. This sequence encodes CACDSGIMGIKYTDKLIF.

This chain uses TRDV2 with TRDJ1; D ambiguous. CDR3 length: 15 amino acids. V was trimmed by 0 bases and J by 3 bases, leaving 13 bases between them. The germline gives CDR1 GEAIGNYY, CDR2 EKD. For the CDR3, the DNA is TGTGCCTGTGACACCCTACTCCCATCCGCCGATAAACTCATCTTT. Translation gives CACDTLLPSADKLIF.

This clone was counted only a few times. This chain uses TRDV2 with TRDJ1, with 10 nucleotides matching TRDD3. The CDR3 spans 21 residues. After removal of 3 bases from V and 1 base from J, the junction contained 22 bases not matched to a gene. Germline V gene sequence: CDR1 GEAIGNYY, CDR2 EKD. DNA for the CDR3: TGTGCCTGTGACTTCATCCAACTGGGGGATCCTGCGTGCCTGGCCACCGATAAACTCATCTTT. Translation: CACDFIQLGDPACLATDKLIF.

By its share, this clone is medium-sized. The CDR3 DNA reads as TGTGCCTGTGACACCGTTGTTCCACTGGGGGGTAGAGGGTACACCGATAAACTCATCTTT. It translates to CACDTVVPLGGRGYTDKLIF. This chain links TRDV2 with TRDJ1; 8 nucleotides match TRDD3. This CDR3 has 20 residues. J lost 0 bases, V lost 0 bases, and 17 bases had no gene match. Germline loops: CDR1 GEAIGNYY, CDR2 EKD.

As regards this clone: This may arise from a read error, as a much more abundant clone is one base away. The chain uses TRDV2 and TRDJ1; 10 bases are shared with TRDD3. V was clipped by 0 bases and J by 1 base; unmatched bases: 4. Germline V gene sequence: CDR1 GEAIGNYY, CDR2 EKD. CDR3 length: 16 amino acids. The CDR3 region is CACDTITGGSTDKLIF. For the CDR3, the DNA is TGTGCCTGTGACACCATCACTGGGGGATCCACCGATAAACTCATCTTT.

The V call is TRDV2, the J call TRDJ1; 8 bases fit TRDD3. From germline, CDR1 is GEAIGNYY and CDR2 EKD. The junction had 10 bases not matched to a gene; V was cut back by 0 bases and J by 2 bases. The CDR3 sequence is 17 residues long. CDR3 nucleotide sequence: TGTGCCTGTGACACCGTCCCCCCTCTGGGGGAGACCGATAAACTCATCTTT. Its protein product is CACDTVPPLGETDKLIF.

This clone turned up a few times. The rearrangement links TRDV2 to TRDJ1; 9 positions agree with TRDD3. The CDR3 contains 16 residues. With 3 bases clipped from V and 1 base from J, the junction kept 8 bases outside the gene matches. CDR1 and CDR2 from the germline V gene are GEAIGNYY and EKD. The CDR3 DNA is TGTGCCTGTGACGCGGTGGGGGATAATCGCACCGATAAACTCATCTTT. Translation gives CACDAVGDNRTDKLIF.

The gene calls are TRDV2 and TRDJ1, with 8 bases matching TRDD3. The length of the CDR3 is 18 residues. Germline lookup yields CDR1 GEAIGNYY and CDR2 EKD. The junction had 14 bases not matched to a gene; V was cut back by 3 bases and J by 0 bases. Here the CDR3 DNA reads TGTGCCTGTGACGCTTTCCTGGGGGACTCCCGATACACCGATAAACTCATCTTT. Translating gives CACDAFLGDSRYTDKLIF.

The sample holds a few counts of this clone. The chain carries TRDV2 and TRDJ1; 8 bases are shared with TRDD3. The CDR3 runs to 19 residues. Germline-derived CDR1 and CDR2 are GEAIGNYY and EKD. V dropped 3 bases and J dropped 0; count of bases not matched to a gene: 17. CDR3 DNA: TGTGCCTGTGACCCTGTACTGGGGGGTTCAAGGGGGTACACCGATAAACTCATCTTT. Protein product: CACDPVLGGSRGYTDKLIF.

The chain combines TRDV2 with TRDJ1; TRDD2 matches 8 bases. The CDR3 consists of 17 residues. The V segment lost 3 bases and the J segment 10 bases; nucleotides outside the gene matches: 21. CDR1 is GEAIGNYY and CDR2 is EKD in the germline V gene. CDR3 in amino acids: CACDPLLPTSTGGGLIF. The CDR3 DNA is TGTGCCTGTGACCCCCTTCTTCCTACCAGTACTGGTGGAGGACTCATCTTT.